These 32 T cell receptor beta chains originate from one sample sequenced in a study of blood T cell repertoires in COVID-19. Produced via immunoSEQ multiplex PCR; TCRdb's table is partial and in-frame only. The sample shows roughly 100,000 clones, roughly 80% of them seen only once. The sample comprised peripheral blood. The source is a woman between 70 and 85 years old with acute or convalescent COVID-19.

The V call is TRBV5-6, the J call TRBJ1-5; TRBD1 aligns across 7 bases. There are 17 residues in the CDR3. Germline-derived CDR1 and CDR2 are SGHDT and YYEEEE. V was pared by 0 bases and J by 4 bases, with 10 bases of the junction left unmatched. Here the CDR3 DNA reads TGTGCCAGCAGCTTGGGGGACAGCCGACGAATAAATCAGCCCCAGCATTTT. The encoded protein is CASSLGDSRRINQPQHF.

This clone was found once. This chain joins TRBV18 and TRBJ1-4; 9 nucleotides align to TRBD1. The CDR3 is 13 residues long. The germline CDR1 and CDR2 sequences are KGHSH and LQKENI. V lost 4 bases and J lost 8; bases outside the gene matches: 2. The CDR3 region has the DNA TGTGCCAGCTCACGGGACAGGGTCGAAAAACTGTTTTTT. Its protein product is CASSRDRVEKLFF. The full variable domain, with the rest looked up from reference TRBV18 and TRBJ1-4, is NAGVMQNPRHLVRRRGQEARLRCSPMKGHSHVYWYRQLPEEGLKFMVYLQKENIIDESGMPKERFSAEFPKEGPSILRIQQVVRGDSAAYFCASSRDRVEKLFFGSGTQLSVL.

The chain uses TRBV2 and TRBJ1-5, with 7 bases lining up with TRBD1. This CDR3 has 15 amino acids. Trimming took 9 bases from V and 1 from J; bases not matched to a gene: 9. CDR1 and CDR2 (germline): SNHLY, FYNNEI. The chain's CDR3 is CASSKTGPSNQPQHF. CDR3 nucleotides: TGTGCCAGTAGTAAGACAGGGCCCAGCAATCAGCCCCAGCATTTT.

The chain is built from TRBV7-6 and TRBJ1-1; D possibly corresponds to TRBD1 (5 bases). Germline V CDR1 and CDR2: SGHVS, FNYEAQ. The CDR3 sequence is 13 residues long. Trimming removed 5 bases at V and 1 base at J, with 8 bases between. The CDR3, as DNA: TGTGCCAGCAGCGGGGCTGAGAACACTGAAGCTTTCTTT. It specifies CASSGAENTEAFF.

The CDR3 DNA reads TGCGCCAGCAGCTTGGGATCAGTGTACCAAGAGACCCAGTACTTC. It translates to CASSLGSVYQETQYF. The chain recombines TRBV5-1 with TRBJ2-5; D gene uncertain. From germline, CDR1 is SGHRS and CDR2 YFSETQ. V gave up 0 bases and J gave up 0 bases, with 9 bases separating them. The CDR3 has 15 residues.

This chain connects TRBV5-4 to TRBJ2-5; 10 bases map to TRBD2. V was pared by 2 bases and J by 5 bases, with 9 bases of the junction left unmatched. Germline CDR1 SGHNT, CDR2 YYREEE (reference sequence). The CDR3 runs to 16 residues. The CDR3 protein is CASSLKSGGATETQYF. CDR3 sequence (DNA): TGTGCCAGCAGCTTAAAAAGCGGGGGGGCTACGGAGACCCAGTACTTC.

This clone came up once. This chain uses TRBV7-9 with TRBJ2-7; D may be TRBD1 (5 bases). CDR1 and CDR2 from the germline V gene are SEHNR and FQNEAQ (reference sequence). This CDR3 comprises 14 residues. The V end was cut by 0 bases, the J end by 4 bases, with 10 bases between. This CDR3 is CASSLAGEIYEQYF. CDR3 in DNA: TGTGCCAGCAGCTTAGCAGGGGAAATATACGAGCAGTACTTC. The full variable domain, its missing parts supplied by reference TRBV7-9 and TRBJ2-7, is DTGVSQNPRHKITKRGQNVTFRCDPISEHNRLYWYRQTLGQGPEFLTYFQNEAQLEKSRLLSDRFSAERPKGSFSTLEIQRTEQGDSAMYLCASSLAGEIYEQYFGPGTRLTVT.

This CDR3 reads CASSLYGQGEETQYF. The CDR3 nucleotides are TGTGCCAGCAGTTTATATGGGCAGGGCGAAGAGACCCAGTACTTC. The rearrangement links TRBV28 to TRBJ2-5; D may be TRBD1 (5 bases). Germline V CDR1 and CDR2: MDHEN, SYDVKM. The CDR3 has 15 amino acids. Trimming shortened V by 1 base and J by 3 bases, and 12 bases separated the two germline ends.

The V call is TRBV6-2 or TRBV6-3, the J call TRBJ2-4; weak D call: TRBD2 (5 bases). The ends were cut back, 7 bases at V and 0 bases at J, with 16 bases in the middle. The CDR3 totals 16 residues. CDR1 and CDR2 from the germline V gene are MNHEY and SVGEGT. The CDR3 DNA reads TGTGCCAGCACCCCTCTGACGGGGATAGCCAAAAACATTCAGTACTTC. Residues: CASTPLTGIAKNIQYF.

This sequence joins TRBV9 and TRBJ2-2, with 9 bases that match TRBD2. V gave up 0 bases and J gave up 6 bases; unmatched junction bases: 9. Germline loops: CDR1 SGDLS, CDR2 YYNGEE. This CDR3 region has 17 residues. DNA for the CDR3: TGTGCCAGCAGCGTAGGGGTAGCGGGAGATGCGGCCGGGGAGCTGTTTTTT. Its translation is CASSVGVAGDAAGELFF.

CDR3 DNA: TGTGCCAGCACTGCGGACCTAGCGGGGGGGCACCCGTTCTTC. Protein sequence: CASTADLAGGHPFF. This sequence joins TRBV2 and TRBJ2-1; TRBD2 aligns across 12 bases. The CDR3 covers 14 residues. The V gene's germline CDR1 is SNHLY and CDR2 FYNNEI. Trimming removed 7 bases from V and 15 bases from J; junction bases left unmatched: 13.

The CDR3 bases are TGTGCCAGCAGCACCGCGGGGGCCGGGGAGCTGTTTTTT. Protein product: CASSTAGAGELFF. V gene TRBV5-5 combines with J gene TRBJ2-2; 7 bases agree with TRBD2. V shed 4 bases, J shed 6 bases, and the junction held 3 bases outside the gene matches. The CDR3 consists of 13 residues. Germline CDR1 is SGHKS and CDR2 is YYEKEE (reference sequence).

The chain recombines TRBV7-9 with TRBJ1-1; unclear D gene. The V end was cut by 2 bases, the J end by 1 base, with 5 bases between. Germline CDR1 is SEHNR and CDR2 is FQNEAQ (reference sequence). CDR3 length equals 13 residues. CDR3 residues: CASSLPGNTEAFF. CDR3 nucleotide sequence: TGTGCCAGCAGCTTACCGGGGAACACTGAAGCTTTCTTT.

CDR3 region: CAWSSSGGYNEQFF. The CDR3, as DNA: TGTGCCTGGAGCTCATCAGGGGGCTACAATGAGCAGTTCTTC. The chain carries TRBV30 and TRBJ2-1, with 7 bases aligning to TRBD1. The CDR3 contains 14 residues. Germline CDR1 and CDR2: GTSNPN and SVGIG (reference sequence). The J segment lost 3 bases and the V segment lost 3 bases, leaving 5 bases of the junction unmatched.

This clone occurred once. This chain connects TRBV18 to TRBJ1-1; the match to TRBD1 covers 8 bases. V was pared by 2 bases and J by 3 bases, with 14 bases of the junction left unmatched. The CDR3 totals 18 residues. CDR1 is KGHSH and CDR2 is LQKENI in the germline V gene. CDR3 residues: CASSPFGTGGAPDTEAFF. For the CDR3, the DNA is TGTGCCAGCTCACCATTTGGCACAGGGGGGGCTCCGGACACTGAAGCTTTCTTT.

The chain is built from TRBV5-1 and TRBJ2-3; TRBD1 might be the D (5 bases). The ends were cut back, 0 bases at V and 4 bases at J, with 9 bases in the middle. Germline V gene data show CDR1 as SGHRS and CDR2 as YFSETQ. CDR3 length: 14 residues. The CDR3 DNA reads TGCGCCAGCAGCTTGGAGGGGATGGCAGATACGCAGTATTTT. This codes for CASSLEGMADTQYF.

The rearrangement joins TRBV7-3 to TRBJ2-2; 14 bases match TRBD2. CDR3 length: 15 amino acids. V lost 5 bases and J lost 6; bases outside the gene matches: 2. From germline, CDR1 is SGHTA and CDR2 FQGTGA. Written as DNA, the CDR3 is TGTGCCAGCAGCCGACTAGCGGGAGGGCCCGGGGAGCTGTTTTTT. Amino acids: CASSRLAGGPGELFF.

This sequence joins TRBV2 and TRBJ2-1; the D gene is possibly TRBD2 (5 bases). The CDR3 totals 11 residues. Germline lookup yields CDR1 SNHLY and CDR2 FYNNEI. V lost 8 bases and J lost 8, with 10 bases in between. This CDR3 reads CASGGLHEQFF. Here the CDR3 DNA reads TGTGCCAGCGGAGGTTTACATGAGCAGTTCTTC.

The J gene is TRBJ1-6, the V gene TRBV7-6, with 7 positions matching TRBD1. Per germline, CDR1 SGHVS and CDR2 FNYEAQ. V shed 2 bases and J 2 bases; nucleotides not matched to a gene: 12. The CDR3 totals 19 residues. The CDR3 spells CASSLSGGGGGAYNSPLHF. CDR3 nucleotide sequence: TGTGCCAGCAGCTTATCTGGAGGCGGAGGGGGCGCCTATAATTCACCCCTCCACTTT. The whole variable domain, filled in from reference TRBV7-6 and TRBJ1-6, reads GAGVSQSPRYKVTKRGQDVALRCDPISGHVSLYWYRQALGQGPEFLTYFNYEAQQDKSGLPNDRFSAERPEGSISTLTIQRTEQRDSAMYRCASSLSGGGGGAYNSPLHFGNGTRLTVT.

The chain recombines TRBV18 with TRBJ2-1; possible D gene TRBD1, 5 bases. Looked up from germline, CDR1 is KGHSH and CDR2 is LQKENI. This CDR3 contains 13 residues. Deletions cut 0 bases from V and 10 bases from J, with 10 bases between. Here the CDR3 DNA reads TGTGCCAGCTCACCACCAGGGGTCGGAGAGCAGTTCTTC. It yields the protein CASSPPGVGEQFF.

J is TRBJ2-3 and V is TRBV30; a possible D gene is TRBD2 (6 bases). Germline CDR1 reads GTSNPN; CDR2 reads SVGIG (reference sequence). The CDR3 has 15 residues. V lost 2 bases and J 2 bases, leaving 14 bases between the germline ends. In DNA form, the CDR3 reads TGTGCCTGGAGTTTAGGCGGGAACCCCACAGATACGCAGTATTTT. It translates to CAWSLGGNPTDTQYF.

This clone turned up a few times. This chain's CDR3 is CATSEVGQGAAGELFF. CDR3 in DNA: TGTGCCACCAGTGAAGTGGGGCAGGGGGCAGCCGGGGAGCTGTTTTTT. This chain links TRBV24-1 with TRBJ2-2; 8 bases match TRBD1. With 4 bases clipped from V and 6 bases from J, the junction kept 9 bases outside the gene matches. There are 16 residues in the CDR3. The germline gives CDR1 KGHDR, CDR2 SFDVKD.

A few counts support this clone. The chain combines TRBV28 with TRBJ1-5; the D is unclear. V lost 4 bases and J 0 bases, leaving 4 bases between the germline ends. This CDR3 is 13 amino acids long. Per the germline V gene, CDR1 is MDHEN and CDR2 is SYDVKM. The CDR3 DNA reads TGTGCCAGCAGTTCGGGTAGCAATCAGCCCCAGCATTTT. Translated: CASSSGSNQPQHF.

V usage is TRBV19 and J usage is TRBJ1-2; D remains ambiguous. CDR1 and CDR2 (germline): LNHDA, SQIVND (reference sequence). This CDR3 comprises 15 residues. Trimming removed 0 bases from V and 0 bases from J, with 8 bases in between. The CDR3 DNA is TGTGCCAGTAGTATAGACCTTCGGGCTAACTATGGCTACACCTTC. Protein sequence: CASSIDLRANYGYTF.

The J gene is TRBJ2-1, the V gene TRBV7-3; 13 nucleotides line up with TRBD2. Germline V gene sequence: CDR1 SGHTA, CDR2 FQGTGA. CDR3 length: 14 residues. Trimming removed 6 bases from V and 10 bases from J; junction bases left unmatched: 6. The CDR3 DNA follows: TGTGCCAGCAGTCCCGGACTAGCGGGAGACGAGCAGTTCTTC. Its translation is CASSPGLAGDEQFF. The variable domain in full, with the rest retrieved from reference TRBV7-3 and TRBJ2-1, is GAGVSQTPSNKVTEKGKYVELRCDPISGHTALYWYRQSLGQGPEFLIYFQGTGAADDSGLPNDRFFAVRPEGSVSTLKIQRTERGDSAVYLCASSPGLAGDEQFFGPGTRLTVL.

This rearrangement joins TRBV7-4 to TRBJ1-4; no reliable D call. V was clipped by 5 bases and J by 7 bases, with 17 bases between them. Germline CDR1 reads SGHVT; CDR2 reads SQSDAQ. This CDR3 comprises 15 residues. The CDR3 protein is CASSPGKGGSEKLFF. The CDR3 DNA is TGTGCCAGCAGCCCTGGAAAGGGAGGAAGTGAAAAACTGTTTTTT.

The CDR3 DNA sequence: TGTGCTAGTGGCCTACTAGCGGGGGGTGCAGATACGCAGTATTTT. Its protein is CASGLLAGGADTQYF. The chain combines TRBV12-5 with TRBJ2-3; 12 bases are shared with TRBD2. Germline CDR1 and CDR2: LGHNT and FRNRAP. Trimming removed 6 bases from V and 4 bases from J; junction bases left unmatched: 5. The CDR3 sequence is 15 residues long.

The CDR3 nucleotides read TGTGCCAGCAGCTTTCAGGATACCTACAATGAGCAGTTCTTC. Translation: CASSFQDTYNEQFF. This chain links TRBV7-9 with TRBJ2-1; D unresolved. V was cut by 3 bases and J by 2 bases, with 8 bases left in between. This CDR3 spans 14 amino acids. Germline CDR1 SEHNR, CDR2 FQNEAQ (reference sequence).

The chain links TRBV28 to TRBJ2-3, with D tentatively TRBD1 (6 bases). This CDR3 comprises 16 residues. Germline-derived CDR1 and CDR2 are MDHEN and SYDVKM. The ends were cut back, 5 bases at V and 2 bases at J, with 17 bases in the middle. The CDR3 here is CASSPRGSSFTDTQYF. As DNA, the CDR3 is TGTGCCAGCAGTCCTAGGGGGTCTTCCTTCACAGATACGCAGTATTTT.

V and J are TRBV29-1 and TRBJ1-1; possibly TRBD1 for D (6 bases). Trimming pared 3 bases from V and 1 base from J, leaving 12 bases between. In germline, CDR1 is SQVTM, CDR2 ANQGSEA. The CDR3 is 14 residues long. The chain's CDR3 is CSVESVGGNTEAFF. CDR3 nucleotides: TGCAGCGTTGAGAGTGTAGGGGGGAACACTGAAGCTTTCTTT.

Turning to this clone: Other nucleotide sequences from this sample produce the same CDR3. The chain links TRBV19 to TRBJ2-3; TRBD1 matches at 7 bases. This CDR3 comprises 13 residues. Per the germline V gene, CDR1 is LNHDA and CDR2 is SQIVND (reference sequence). The junction had 1 base not matched to a gene; V was cut back by 6 bases and J by 1 base. CDR3 DNA sequence: TGTGCCAGTAGAGACAGGGGCACAGATACGCAGTATTTT. Protein: CASRDRGTDTQYF.

This clone was seen only a few times. The V call is TRBV4-2, the J call TRBJ1-6; tentative D call: TRBD1 (6 bases). V was trimmed by 1 base and J by 8 bases, leaving 15 bases between them. CDR1 and CDR2 from the germline V gene are LGHNA and YNFKEQ. The CDR3 is made up of 16 amino acids. CDR3 protein: CASSQALQGTDSPLHF. The CDR3, as DNA: TGTGCCAGCAGCCAAGCCTTACAGGGAACTGATTCACCCCTCCACTTT.